The TCR beta chain under discussion was sequenced for a study of blood T cell repertoires in COVID-19. In the source study's methods: Reference gene primer amplification gave nucleated cell count estimates. Using immunoSEQ multiplex PCR, the repertoire was profiled, and TCRdb retains in-frame clones only, with some absent. V and J calls and clone size are given by that table; D and trimming were obtained from the DNA. Here the sample spans under 400,000 clones, 87% being singletons. Followed longitudinally, the Seattle patients had been enrolled during active infection. Sequenced sample: peripheral blood. This receptor was identified in a woman in her twenties or thirties with COVID-19, enrolled during active disease.

CDR3 residues: CASSLWVGVGQPQHF. In DNA form, the CDR3 reads TGTGCCAGCAGTTTATGGGTAGGGGTGGGTCAGCCCCAGCATTTT. This sequence joins TRBV28 and TRBJ1-5, with D possibly matching TRBD1 (5 bases). The V and J ends lost 0 bases and 6 bases respectively, with 12 bases between them. CDR1 is MDHEN, CDR2 SYDVKM, per germline. CDR3 length: 15 amino acids.